What follows is one TCR beta chain and its context. This sample stems from a study of blood T cells in healthy people across ages. Per the germline V gene, CDR1 is LGHDT and CDR2 is YNNKEL (reference sequence). The CDR3 totals 16 residues. Trimming cost V 1 base and J 6 bases; bases outside gene matches: 8. Donors gave around 10 milliliters of peripheral blood apiece. The second PCR ran roughly 7 to 11 cycles with a sample-barcoded 5' primer and J-beta primers. TCRdb re-analysed the 5' RACE reads in MiXCR, keeping a single row per CDR3 protein. The sample lists about 1.6 million distinct CDR3 sequences; roughly a third were seen once.

The sequence was collected from a woman in her 30s in good health. The chain links TRBV3-1 to TRBJ2-3; TRBD2 matches 9 bases. What was sequenced was blood. The CDR3 DNA reads TGTGCCAGCAGCCAAGTGAGGGCGGGAGGGCCTGATACGCAGTATTTT. This encodes CASSQVRAGGPDTQYF.